This T cell receptor beta chain originates from a study of blood T cell repertoires in COVID-19. This table comes from immunoSEQ multiplex PCR, and its TCRdb copy is limited to in-frame clones, with some not included. Altogether approximately 400,000 clones are present, 88% being singletons, with the ten largest covering approximately 12%. This CDR3 has 12 amino acids. Germline CDR1 and CDR2: MNHEY and SVGAGI. V was pared by 4 bases and J by 9 bases, with 5 bases of the junction left unmatched. The Seattle patients joined while their infection was active and were tracked longitudinally afterward. The J gene is TRBJ2-5, the V gene TRBV6-5; TRBD1 matches at 7 bases. Material: peripheral blood. This TCR was recovered from a woman aged 50 to 65 with COVID-19, enrolled during active disease. CDR3 residues: CASSLYQGAQYF. In DNA, the CDR3 is TGTGCCAGCAGTTTATACCAGGGGGCCCAGTACTTC.